This TCR beta chain was documented in a study of T-cell memory formation after mild COVID-19. Across the study: TCR clusters largely stayed donor specific.

This clonotype was observed once. TCRdb recomputed calls from the 5' RACE reads with MiXCR, one row per CDR3 protein. This table holds fewer than 550,000 distinct CDR3 sequences, about 19% found once. The TCR originated in an adult woman who had mild COVID-19 (a few samples of this study predate the infection). Cell type and time point are not known. Sample: PBMCs or a T cell subset sorted from them (not recorded which).

In nucleotides, the CDR3 is TGCAGTGCTAGAGATCGTCGGCGGGAGGGCCGAGGGGGGTTTGGCACAGATACGCAGTATTTT. Amino acid sequence: CSARDRRREGRGGFGTDTQYF. The J gene is TRBJ2-3, the V gene TRBV20-1, with 9 positions matching TRBD2. The trim removed 0 bases at V and 1 base at J, leaving 20 bases unmatched. The CDR3 is 21 amino acids. CDR1 is DFQATT and CDR2 is SNEGSKA in the germline V gene (reference sequence).